What follows are 8 T cell receptor beta chains derived from one specimen sequenced in a study of OX40 agonist ivuxolimab in advanced cancers. Using immunoSEQ multiplex PCR, the repertoire was profiled, and TCRdb retains in-frame clones only, with some absent. The sample lists about 64,000 clones, about 88% seen once, with 3% in the top ten. The specimen was CD4+ or CD8+ T cells sorted from blood, collected in a trial of the OX40 agonist ivuxolimab. Receptors were obtained from an adult with an advanced solid tumor such as melanoma, head and neck, liver or kidney cancer.

The V and J genes are TRBV7-2 and TRBJ2-5, with D possibly matching TRBD2 (5 bases). The V end was cut by 5 bases, the J end by 7 bases, with 11 bases between. From germline, CDR1 is SGHTA and CDR2 FQGNSA. This CDR3 spans 12 amino acids. CDR3 DNA: TGTGCCAGCAGCCCCAACGCGGGGACCCAGTACTTC. This gives the protein CASSPNAGTQYF. The complete variable domain, with remaining parts taken from reference TRBV7-2 and TRBJ2-5, reads GAGVSQSPSNKVTEKGKDVELRCDPISGHTALYWYRQSLGQGLEFLIYFQGNSAPDKSGLPSDRFSAERTGGSVSTLTIQRTQQEDSAVYLCASSPNAGTQYFGPGTRLLVL.

This CDR3 is CASSLVAGRDIQYF. The CDR3 DNA sequence: TGCGCCAGCAGCTTGGTAGCGGGAAGAGACATTCAGTACTTC. V usage is TRBV5-1 and J usage is TRBJ2-4, with 8 bases identical to TRBD2. This CDR3 contains 14 residues. V lost 0 bases to trimming and J lost 8 bases; unmatched junction nucleotides: 4. Germline V gene data show CDR1 as SGHRS and CDR2 as YFSETQ.

V and J are TRBV25-1 and TRBJ2-7; TRBD1 aligns across 7 bases. V shed 2 bases and J 1 base; nucleotides not matched to a gene: 5. CDR3 length equals 15 residues. In germline, CDR1 is MGHDK, CDR2 SYGVNS. The CDR3 here is CASSEVGTASYEQYF. The CDR3 coding sequence is TGTGCCAGCAGTGAAGTTGGGACAGCGTCCTACGAGCAGTACTTC.

This clone was seen more than once but under ten times. The V call is TRBV27, the J call TRBJ1-4; D is uncertain. Germline V CDR1 and CDR2: MNHEY, SMNVEV (reference sequence). The ends were cut back, 4 bases at V and 5 bases at J, with 11 bases in the middle. The length of the CDR3 is 14 residues. The DNA of the CDR3 is TGTGCCAGCAGTTCCGGATCCAGGAATGAAAAACTGTTTTTT. This gives the protein CASSSGSRNEKLFF.

J is TRBJ2-7 and V is TRBV11-3, with D possibly being TRBD2 (5 bases). This CDR3 has 14 residues. Germline V gives CDR1 SGHNT, CDR2 YENEEA. Trimming cost V 0 bases and J 6 bases, with 12 bases left between them. The CDR3 DNA sequence: TGTGCCAGCAGCTTAGATCAAGGACGGGGCGAGCAGTACTTC. As protein: CASSLDQGRGEQYF.

The chain recombines TRBV7-9 with TRBJ2-1, with 11 bases identical to TRBD2. J gave up 4 bases and V 5 bases, and 4 bases lay outside the gene matches. Germline assignment: CDR1 SEHNR and CDR2 FQNEAQ (reference sequence). The CDR3 spans 15 residues. DNA of the CDR3: TGTGCCAGCAGCGTACTAGCGGGGGCGTACAATGAGCAGTTCTTC. Translated, it gives CASSVLAGAYNEQFF.

The rearrangement uses TRBV6-1 and TRBJ2-2; D is uncertain. The CDR3 runs to 13 residues. The germline CDR1 and CDR2 sequences are MNHNS and SASEGT. The V and J ends lost 1 base and 4 bases respectively, with 4 bases between them. The CDR3 bases are TGTGCCAGCAGTGAAGGTGTCACCGGGGAGCTGTTTTTT. Protein product: CASSEGVTGELFF.

CDR3 sequence reads: CAWAGPYNSPLHF. DNA of the CDR3: TGTGCCTGGGCAGGGCCCTATAATTCACCCCTCCACTTT. The chain links TRBV30 to TRBJ1-6; D might be TRBD1 (5 bases). This CDR3 comprises 13 residues. V was clipped by 5 bases and J by 2 bases, with 7 bases between them. Germline CDR1 is GTSNPN and CDR2 is SVGIG (reference sequence).